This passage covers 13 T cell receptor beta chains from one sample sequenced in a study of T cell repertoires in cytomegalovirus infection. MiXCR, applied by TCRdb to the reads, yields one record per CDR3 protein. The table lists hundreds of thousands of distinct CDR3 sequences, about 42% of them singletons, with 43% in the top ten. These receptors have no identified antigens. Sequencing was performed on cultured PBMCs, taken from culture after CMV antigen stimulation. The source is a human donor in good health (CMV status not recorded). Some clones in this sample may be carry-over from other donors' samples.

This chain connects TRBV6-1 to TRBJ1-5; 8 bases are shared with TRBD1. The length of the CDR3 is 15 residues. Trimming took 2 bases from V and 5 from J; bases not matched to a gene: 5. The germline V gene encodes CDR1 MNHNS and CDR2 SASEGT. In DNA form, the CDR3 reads TGTGCCAGCAGTGAAAGGGGGACAGGTTATCAGCCCCAGCATTTT. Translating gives CASSERGTGYQPQHF.

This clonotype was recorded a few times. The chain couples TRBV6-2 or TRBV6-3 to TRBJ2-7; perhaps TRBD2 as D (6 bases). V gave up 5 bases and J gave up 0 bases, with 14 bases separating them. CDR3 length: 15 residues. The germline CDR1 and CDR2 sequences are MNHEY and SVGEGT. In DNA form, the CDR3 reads TGTGCCAGCAGTGTGAGCGGGTCCGCCTCCTACGAGCAGTACTTC. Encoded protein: CASSVSGSASYEQYF.

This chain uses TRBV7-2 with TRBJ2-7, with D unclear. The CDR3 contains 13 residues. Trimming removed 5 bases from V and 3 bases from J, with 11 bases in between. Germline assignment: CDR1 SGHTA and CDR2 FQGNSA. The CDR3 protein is CASSKTVIYEQYF. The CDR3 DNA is TGTGCCAGCAGCAAAACCGTAATCTACGAGCAGTACTTC.

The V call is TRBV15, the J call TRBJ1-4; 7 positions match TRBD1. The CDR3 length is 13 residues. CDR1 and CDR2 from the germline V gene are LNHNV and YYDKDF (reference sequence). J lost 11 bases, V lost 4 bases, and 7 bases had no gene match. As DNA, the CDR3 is TGTGCCACCAGCACGAATCTACAGGGGAAACTGTTTTTT. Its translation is CATSTNLQGKLFF.

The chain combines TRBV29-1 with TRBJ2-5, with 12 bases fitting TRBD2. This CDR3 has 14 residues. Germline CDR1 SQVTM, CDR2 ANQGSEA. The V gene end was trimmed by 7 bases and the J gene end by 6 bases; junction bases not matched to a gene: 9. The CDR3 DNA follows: TGCAGCGCTACGACTAGCGGGAGTTCGCAGACCCAGTACTTC. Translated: CSATTSGSSQTQYF.

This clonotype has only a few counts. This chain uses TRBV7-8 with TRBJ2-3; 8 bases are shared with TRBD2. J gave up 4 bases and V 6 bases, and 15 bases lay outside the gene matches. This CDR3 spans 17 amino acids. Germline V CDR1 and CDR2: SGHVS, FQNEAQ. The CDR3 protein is CASRLPLWAGGADTQYF. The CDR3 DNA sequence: TGTGCCAGCAGACTACCACTATGGGCGGGAGGAGCAGATACGCAGTATTTT.

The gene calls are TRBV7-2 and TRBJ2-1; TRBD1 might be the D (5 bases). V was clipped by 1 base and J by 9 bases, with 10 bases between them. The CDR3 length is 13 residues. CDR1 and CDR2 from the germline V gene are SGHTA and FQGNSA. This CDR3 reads CASSLDMGREQFF. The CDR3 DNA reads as TGTGCCAGCAGCTTAGATATGGGGCGTGAGCAGTTCTTC.

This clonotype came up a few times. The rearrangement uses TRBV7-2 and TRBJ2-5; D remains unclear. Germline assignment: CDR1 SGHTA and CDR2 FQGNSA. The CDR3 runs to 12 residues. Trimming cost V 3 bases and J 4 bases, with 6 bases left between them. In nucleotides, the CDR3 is TGTGCCAGCAGCTTGGCAGTAGAGACCCAGTACTTC. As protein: CASSLAVETQYF.

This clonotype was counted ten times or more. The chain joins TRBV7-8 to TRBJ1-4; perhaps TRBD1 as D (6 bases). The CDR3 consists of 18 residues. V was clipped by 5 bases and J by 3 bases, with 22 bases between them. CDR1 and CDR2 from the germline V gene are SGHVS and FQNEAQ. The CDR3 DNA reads TGTGCCAGCAGCCAACACAGGGACCGAAGAGGAGCTAATGAAAAACTGTTTTTT. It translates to CASSQHRDRRGANEKLFF.

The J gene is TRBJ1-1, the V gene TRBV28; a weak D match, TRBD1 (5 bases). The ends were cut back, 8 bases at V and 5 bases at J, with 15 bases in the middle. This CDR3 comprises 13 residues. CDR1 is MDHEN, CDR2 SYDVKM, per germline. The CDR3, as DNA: TGTGCCAGCTTCGGGTGGGGGAGGACTGAAGCTTTCTTT. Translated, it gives CASFGWGRTEAFF. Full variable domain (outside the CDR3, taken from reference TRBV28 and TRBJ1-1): DVKVTQSSRYLVKRTGEKVFLECVQDMDHENMFWYRQDPGLGLRLIYFSYDVKMKEKGDIPEGYSVSREKKERFSLILESASTNQTSMYLCASFGWGRTEAFFGQGTRLTVV.

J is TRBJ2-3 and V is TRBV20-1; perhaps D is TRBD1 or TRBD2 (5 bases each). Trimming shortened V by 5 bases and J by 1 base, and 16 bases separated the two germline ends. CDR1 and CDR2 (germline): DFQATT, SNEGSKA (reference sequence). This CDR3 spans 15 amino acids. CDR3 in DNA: TGCAGTGCTCGCAGCTGGCGAGGGGGCACAGATACGCAGTATTTT. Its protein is CSARSWRGGTDTQYF.

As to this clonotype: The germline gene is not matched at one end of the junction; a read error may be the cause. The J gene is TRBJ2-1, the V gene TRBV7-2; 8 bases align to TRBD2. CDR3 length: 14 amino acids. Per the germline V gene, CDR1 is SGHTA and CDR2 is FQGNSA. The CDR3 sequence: CASSFGGAYTEQFF. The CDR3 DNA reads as TGTGCCAGCAGCTTCGGGGGGGCGTACACTGAGCAGTTCTTC.

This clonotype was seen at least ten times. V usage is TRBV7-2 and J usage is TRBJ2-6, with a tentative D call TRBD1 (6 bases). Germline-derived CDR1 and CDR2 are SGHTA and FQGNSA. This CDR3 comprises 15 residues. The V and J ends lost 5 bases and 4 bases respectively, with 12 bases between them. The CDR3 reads CASSAQGTGANVLTF. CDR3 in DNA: TGTGCCAGCAGCGCGCAGGGGACCGGGGCCAACGTCCTGACTTTC.